This TCR beta chain was documented in a study of cytomegalovirus exposure and HLA in healthy donors. V lost 7 bases to trimming and J lost 2 bases, with 12 bases between them. The CDR3 contains 13 residues. Germline V lookup: CDR1 SNHLY, CDR2 FYNNEI. As for this clone: This sample also contains other DNA sequences that code for the same CDR3.

The PCR had 60 Vbeta and 13 Jbeta primers. Authors' processing steps: Unique TCR beta chains numbered approximately 80 million in a later analysis, with about 11 million shared. The protocol was immunoSEQ multiplex PCR, while the TCRdb copy is restricted to in-frame clones and leaves out a portion. Clonal size and the V and J genes are those of that table, whereas D and trimming came from the DNA. The sample gives about 110,000 clones, around 67% of which show up once; approximately 15% is in the top ten. The V gene is TRBV2, the J gene TRBJ2-7; weak D call: TRBD2 (6 bases). The sequence was collected from a woman in her thirties or forties in good health and CMV-seropositive. What was sequenced was PBMCs. The CDR3 DNA is TGTGCCAGCAACCCGGGGGTGACCTACGAGCAGTACTTC. It encodes CASNPGVTYEQYF. The full variable domain, with the rest looked up from reference TRBV2 and TRBJ2-7, is EPEVTQTPSHQVTQMGQEVILRCVPISNHLYFYWYRQILGQKVEFLVSFYNNEISEKSEIFDDQFSVERPDGSNFTLKIRSTKLEDSAMYFCASNPGVTYEQYFGPGTRLTVT.